The 27 T cell receptor beta chains below come from one sample, sequenced in a study of shared clonotypes between healthy human individuals. TCRdb's table, derived via immunoSEQ multiplex PCR, lists solely in-frame clones and lacks some. This repertoire shows 1,400,000 or so clones, 97% to 99% found once; its top ten account for approximately 0.4%. Sequencing was performed on naive CD4+ T cells sorted from blood. Described subset: CD45RA+ positively selected. All receptors come from a man younger than 45 in good health.

The rearrangement links TRBV7-3 to TRBJ2-1; D is perhaps TRBD2 (6 bases). CDR1 SGHTA and CDR2 FQGTGA come from the germline V gene. Trimming removed 2 bases from V and 4 bases from J, with 12 bases in between. This CDR3 is built from 15 residues. The CDR3 nucleotides are TGTGCCAGCAGCTTATACGGGAGAGAGTACAATGAGCAGTTCTTC. Translating it yields CASSLYGREYNEQFF.

This chain links TRBV10-3 with TRBJ2-1, with 12 bases lining up with TRBD2. Per the germline V gene, CDR1 is ENHRY and CDR2 is SYGVKD. Trimming at V came to 4 bases and at J to 7 bases, leaving 8 bases not matched to a gene. The CDR3 sequence is 16 residues long. Here the CDR3 reads CAISGTGTSGSNEQFF. The CDR3 DNA sequence: TGTGCCATCAGTGGGACCGGGACTAGCGGGTCTAATGAGCAGTTCTTC.

The gene calls are TRBV7-6 and TRBJ2-4; 10 bases are shared with TRBD1. The CDR3 totals 16 residues. With 1 base clipped from V and 10 bases from J, the junction kept 10 bases outside the gene matches. Germline CDR1 is SGHVS and CDR2 is FNYEAQ. CDR3 nucleotide sequence: TGTGCCAGCAGCTTAGGACGCGGGACAGGGGAGTTTATTCAGTACTTC. Translated: CASSLGRGTGEFIQYF. Full variable domain (missing parts from reference TRBV7-6 and TRBJ2-4): GAGVSQSPRYKVTKRGQDVALRCDPISGHVSLYWYRQALGQGPEFLTYFNYEAQQDKSGLPNDRFSAERPEGSISTLTIQRTEQRDSAMYRCASSLGRGTGEFIQYFGAGTRLSVL.

This chain connects TRBV28 to TRBJ2-2; the D is unclear. CDR3 length: 14 residues. Germline CDR1 is MDHEN and CDR2 is SYDVKM. Trimming cost V 7 bases and J 1 base, with 10 bases left between them. The CDR3 region is CASTPLLNTGELFF. The CDR3 DNA is TGTGCCAGCACCCCCCTATTGAACACCGGGGAGCTGTTTTTT.

This chain uses TRBV7-6 with TRBJ1-3, with 7 bases identical to TRBD1. Trimming at V came to 5 bases and at J to 2 bases, leaving 6 bases not matched to a gene. Germline V CDR1 and CDR2: SGHVS, FNYEAQ. CDR3 length equals 15 residues. In DNA form, the CDR3 reads TGTGCCAGCAGCCCTACCGACAGGGCTGGAAACACCATATATTTT. Its translation: CASSPTDRAGNTIYF.

The chain recombines TRBV19 with TRBJ2-2; 7 bases are shared with TRBD1. Germline trimming cut 4 bases from V and 1 base from J; bases unmatched to any gene: 3. CDR1 and CDR2 (germline): LNHDA, SQIVND (reference sequence). The CDR3 loop spans 15 amino acids. CDR3 loop: CASSSRTGNTGELFF. CDR3 sequence (DNA): TGTGCCAGTAGTAGCAGGACAGGGAACACCGGGGAGCTGTTTTTT.

The genes are TRBV28 and TRBJ1-2; D unclear. Trimming left V 7 bases short and J 8 bases short, with 23 bases between. This CDR3 region has 15 residues. Germline loops: CDR1 MDHEN, CDR2 SYDVKM. CDR3 DNA sequence: TGTGCCAGCAACTCCCTACCTCTTATTGACGAAGGCTACACCTTC. Protein sequence: CASNSLPLIDEGYTF.

CDR3 loop: CASSQDRGETQYF. Here the CDR3 DNA reads TGTGCCAGCAGCCAGGACAGGGGGGAGACCCAGTACTTC. The V and J genes are TRBV5-6 and TRBJ2-5, with TRBD1 matching over 10 bases. Per germline, CDR1 SGHDT and CDR2 YYEEEE. There are 13 residues in the CDR3. With V trimmed by 4 bases and J by 5 bases, 2 bases remained unmatched.

This clone showed up just once. V usage is TRBV9 and J usage is TRBJ2-2; 12 positions agree with TRBD2. This CDR3 is 17 amino acids long. Germline loops: CDR1 SGDLS, CDR2 YYNGEE. The V segment lost 3 bases and the J segment 7 bases; nucleotides outside the gene matches: 10. For the CDR3, the DNA is TGTGCCAGCAGCGCGTCGGCTAGCGGGAGGGCCGGCGGGGAGCTGTTTTTT. This encodes CASSASASGRAGGELFF.

This clone was seen only a few times. An end of the junction does not agree with germline; a read error may underlie this. The chain joins TRBV7-7 to TRBJ2-7; maybe TRBD2 (6 bases). CDR3 length: 14 amino acids. Germline V gives CDR1 SSHAT, CDR2 FNYEAQ (reference sequence). The CDR3: CASSPLGGRSEQYF. DNA for the CDR3: TGTGCTAGCAGCCCCCTCGGAGGGCGGTCGGAGCAGTACTTC.

The chain employs TRBV18 and TRBJ1-1; the D is unclear. The CDR3 extends over 14 amino acids. Per germline, CDR1 KGHSH and CDR2 LQKENI. V shed 3 bases and J shed 5 bases, with 13 bases lying between them. The CDR3 coding sequence is TGTGCCAGCTCACCGGGTGGGGTAAGGACTGAAGCTTTCTTT. Translation gives CASSPGGVRTEAFF.

The chain employs TRBV19 and TRBJ2-7; 10 bases align to TRBD2. The CDR3 extends over 15 amino acids. The J segment lost 2 bases and the V segment lost 8 bases, leaving 9 bases of the junction unmatched. The germline V gene has CDR1 LNHDA and CDR2 SQIVND (reference sequence). The CDR3 is CASADSGRLTYEQYF. CDR3 nucleotide sequence: TGTGCCAGTGCCGATAGCGGGAGGCTTACCTACGAGCAGTACTTC. Filled out from reference TRBV19 and TRBJ2-7, the complete variable domain reads DGGITQSPKYLFRKEGQNVTLSCEQNLNHDAMYWYRQDPGQGLRLIYYSQIVNDFQKGDIAEGYSVSREKKESFPLTVTSAQKNPTAFYLCASADSGRLTYEQYFGPGTRLTVT.

This chain links TRBV11-1 with TRBJ2-6, with TRBD1 as a possible D gene (6 bases). Germline V gives CDR1 SGHAT, CDR2 FQDESV (reference sequence). The CDR3 runs 15 residues. V shed 3 bases and J shed 2 bases, with 8 bases lying between them. The CDR3 bases are TGTGCCAGCAGCTTTACAGGGACTGGGGCCAACGTCCTGACTTTC. Translated, it gives CASSFTGTGANVLTF.

The chain joins TRBV14 to TRBJ1-1; D uncertain. The ends were cut back, 0 bases at V and 3 bases at J, with 11 bases in the middle. From germline, CDR1 is SGHDN and CDR2 FVKESK. This CDR3 is 15 amino acids long. The CDR3 here is CASSQEVWGDTEAFF. In DNA, the CDR3 is TGTGCCAGCAGCCAAGAAGTCTGGGGAGACACTGAAGCTTTCTTT.

The V gene is TRBV7-9, the J gene TRBJ2-1; 11 bases align to TRBD1. CDR3 size: 17 residues. Germline V gene lookup returns CDR1 SEHNR and CDR2 FQNEAQ (reference sequence). After removal of 4 bases from V and 3 bases from J, the junction contained 8 bases not matched to a gene. The CDR3 nucleotides are TGTGCCAGCAGCTCAACAACCGGGACAGGGGGCTACAATGAGCAGTTCTTC. This gives the protein CASSSTTGTGGYNEQFF.

The V and J genes are TRBV29-1 and TRBJ2-7, with TRBD1 as a possible D gene (6 bases). The CDR3 is 11 amino acids. Germline CDR1 reads SQVTM; CDR2 reads ANQGSEA. CDR3 coding DNA: TGCAGTTCCCGGGACAACTACGAGCAGTACTTC. Encoded protein: CSSRDNYEQYF.

CDR3 nucleotide sequence: TGTGCCAGCAAAGGGGGGGGAAATCAGCCCCAGCATTTT. Its protein is CASKGGGNQPQHF. The gene calls are TRBV28 and TRBJ1-5; tentative D call: TRBD1 (6 bases). Trimming removed 7 bases at V and 4 bases at J, with 11 bases between. Germline values: CDR1 MDHEN, CDR2 SYDVKM. The CDR3 loop spans 13 amino acids.

V and J are TRBV2 and TRBJ1-5; D uncertain. Trimming pared 9 bases from V and 3 bases from J, leaving 12 bases between. The CDR3 covers 13 residues. Germline CDR1 SNHLY, CDR2 FYNNEI. CDR3 amino acids: CASHRTVNQPQHF. The CDR3 coding sequence is TGTGCCAGTCATCGCACAGTCAATCAGCCCCAGCATTTT. Variable domain in full (rest from reference TRBV2 and TRBJ1-5): EPEVTQTPSHQVTQMGQEVILRCVPISNHLYFYWYRQILGQKVEFLVSFYNNEISEKSEIFDDQFSVERPDGSNFTLKIRSTKLEDSAMYFCASHRTVNQPQHFGDGTRLSIL.

The rearrangement uses TRBV6-1 and TRBJ2-7, with 11 nucleotides matching TRBD1. Germline V lookup: CDR1 MNHNS, CDR2 SASEGT. V was clipped by 4 bases and J by 2 bases; unmatched bases: 7. The CDR3 is made up of 16 amino acids. The DNA for the CDR3 is TGTGCCAGCAGTGCCCTTCCGGGACAGGGGGCCTACGAGCAGTACTTC. It encodes CASSALPGQGAYEQYF.

The rearrangement links TRBV7-2 to TRBJ1-4; no firm D call. The CDR3 extends over 14 amino acids. Germline V gene sequence: CDR1 SGHTA, CDR2 FQGNSA. The V and J ends lost 5 bases and 0 bases respectively, with 7 bases between them. CDR3 region: CASSEQPTNEKLFF. For the CDR3, the DNA is TGTGCCAGCAGCGAACAGCCAACTAATGAAAAACTGTTTTTT.

The chain employs TRBV10-3 and TRBJ2-7, with D unresolved. The germline V gene encodes CDR1 ENHRY and CDR2 SYGVKD. The CDR3 is 15 amino acids. V lost 0 bases and J 1 base, leaving 10 bases between the germline ends. As DNA, the CDR3 is TGTGCCATCAGTGAGTCGGCCGGTGCTTCCTACGAGCAGTACTTC. Translating gives CAISESAGASYEQYF.

The rearrangement uses TRBV11-3 and TRBJ2-2; D perhaps matches TRBD2 (6 bases). This CDR3 has 16 amino acids. The germline V and J ends were trimmed by 4 bases and 1 base, with 13 bases remaining between them. In germline, CDR1 is SGHNT, CDR2 YENEEA. The CDR3 bases are TGTGCCAGCAGCTCAACCGGGACTCTGAACACCGGGGAGCTGTTTTTT. It is translated as CASSSTGTLNTGELFF. The variable domain in full, completed from reference TRBV11-3 and TRBJ2-2, reads EAGVVQSPRYKIIEKKQPVAFWCNPISGHNTLYWYLQNLGQGPELLIRYENEEAVDDSQLPKDRFSAERLKGVDSTLKIQPAELGDSAVYLCASSSTGTLNTGELFFGEGSRLTVL.

V gene TRBV9 combines with J gene TRBJ1-5, with TRBD1 identical over 10 bases. The CDR3 has 14 residues. V was pared by 4 bases and J by 4 bases, with 2 bases of the junction left unmatched. Germline V lookup: CDR1 SGDLS, CDR2 YYNGEE. The CDR3 region is CASSRGQGNQPQHF. The CDR3 DNA is TGTGCCAGCAGCCGGGGACAGGGGAATCAGCCCCAGCATTTT.

The chain employs TRBV28 and TRBJ2-5; 10 bases agree with TRBD2. CDR1 is MDHEN, CDR2 SYDVKM, per germline. J gave up 5 bases and V 7 bases, and 16 bases lay outside the gene matches. The CDR3 consists of 17 residues. CDR3 sequence reads: CASTLGASGRNSETQYF. CDR3 bases: TGTGCCAGCACCTTGGGGGCTAGCGGGAGAAATTCGGAGACCCAGTACTTC.

The chain uses TRBV5-1 and TRBJ2-3; no clear D. Germline loops: CDR1 SGHRS, CDR2 YFSETQ. V was trimmed by 3 bases and J by 4 bases, leaving 12 bases between them. The CDR3 is 14 residues long. The CDR3 sequence: CASSSGHPADTQYF. The CDR3 coding sequence is TGCGCCAGCAGCTCGGGCCACCCCGCAGATACGCAGTATTTT.

With respect to this clone: The sample holds other DNA sequences that translate to the same CDR3. The chain has TRBV27 and TRBJ2-1; D ambiguous. With 3 bases removed from V and 0 bases from J, the gap between germline ends came to 6 bases. Per germline, CDR1 MNHEY and CDR2 SMNVEV (reference sequence). CDR3 length: 14 amino acids. The CDR3 loop is CASSFRSSYNEQFF. For the CDR3, the DNA is TGTGCCAGCAGTTTCCGCAGCTCCTACAATGAGCAGTTCTTC.

The chain couples TRBV29-1 to TRBJ2-7; no clear D. Germline CDR1 SQVTM, CDR2 ANQGSEA. CDR3 length: 14 amino acids. Trimming took 4 bases from V and 4 from J, leaving 17 bases between them. The CDR3 loop reads CSVGYVGNRYEQYF. CDR3 DNA: TGCAGCGTTGGGTATGTAGGAAACAGATACGAGCAGTACTTC.